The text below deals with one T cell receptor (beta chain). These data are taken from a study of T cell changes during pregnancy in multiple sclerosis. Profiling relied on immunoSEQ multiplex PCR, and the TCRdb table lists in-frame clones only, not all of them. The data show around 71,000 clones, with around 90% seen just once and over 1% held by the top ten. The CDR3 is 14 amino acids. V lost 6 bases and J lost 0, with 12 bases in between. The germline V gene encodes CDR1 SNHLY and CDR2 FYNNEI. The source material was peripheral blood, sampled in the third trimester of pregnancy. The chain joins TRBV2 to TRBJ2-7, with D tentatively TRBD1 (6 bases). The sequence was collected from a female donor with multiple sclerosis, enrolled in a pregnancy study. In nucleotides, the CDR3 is TGTGCCAGCAGCCCGGACAGACGCTCCTACGAGCAGTACTTC. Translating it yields CASSPDRRSYEQYF.